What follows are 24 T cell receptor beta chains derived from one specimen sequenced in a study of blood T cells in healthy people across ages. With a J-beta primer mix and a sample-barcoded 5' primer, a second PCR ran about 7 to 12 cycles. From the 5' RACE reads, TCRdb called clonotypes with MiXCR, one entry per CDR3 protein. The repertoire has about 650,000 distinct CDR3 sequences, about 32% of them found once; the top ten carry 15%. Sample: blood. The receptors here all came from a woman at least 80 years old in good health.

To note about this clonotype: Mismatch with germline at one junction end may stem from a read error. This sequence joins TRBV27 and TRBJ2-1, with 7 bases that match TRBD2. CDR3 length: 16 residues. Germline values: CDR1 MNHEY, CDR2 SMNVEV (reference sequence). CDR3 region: CASSWRQRGYNNERFF. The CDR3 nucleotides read TGTGCCAGCAGTTGGAGACAGCGGGGATACAACAATGAGCGGTTCTTC.

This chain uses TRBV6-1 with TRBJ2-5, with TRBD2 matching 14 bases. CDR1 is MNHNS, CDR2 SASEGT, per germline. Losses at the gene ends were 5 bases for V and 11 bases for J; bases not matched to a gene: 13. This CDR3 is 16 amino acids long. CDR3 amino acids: CASSPPGTSGRGEQYF. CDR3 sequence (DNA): TGTGCCAGCAGTCCTCCCGGGACTAGCGGGAGAGGTGAGCAGTACTTC.

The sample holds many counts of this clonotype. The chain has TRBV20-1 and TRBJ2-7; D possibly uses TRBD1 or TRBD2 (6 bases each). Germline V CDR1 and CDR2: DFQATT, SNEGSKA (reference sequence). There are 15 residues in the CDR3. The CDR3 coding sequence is TGCAGCTCGGTATCACAGGGAGGTTCGACCTACGAGCAGTACTTC. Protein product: CSSVSQGGSTYEQYF.

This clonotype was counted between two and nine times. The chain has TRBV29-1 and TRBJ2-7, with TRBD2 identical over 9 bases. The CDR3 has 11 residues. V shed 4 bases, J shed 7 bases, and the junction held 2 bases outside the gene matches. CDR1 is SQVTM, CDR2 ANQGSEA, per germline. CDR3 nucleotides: TGCAGCGTTGGGCTAGCGGGAGAGCAGTACTTC. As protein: CSVGLAGEQYF.

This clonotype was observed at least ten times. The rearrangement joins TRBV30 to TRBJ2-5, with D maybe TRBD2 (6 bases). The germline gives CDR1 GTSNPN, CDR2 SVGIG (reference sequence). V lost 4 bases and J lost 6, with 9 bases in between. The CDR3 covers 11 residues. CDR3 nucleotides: TGTGCCTGGAATGGGGGGAAGACCCAGTACTTC. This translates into CAWNGGKTQYF.

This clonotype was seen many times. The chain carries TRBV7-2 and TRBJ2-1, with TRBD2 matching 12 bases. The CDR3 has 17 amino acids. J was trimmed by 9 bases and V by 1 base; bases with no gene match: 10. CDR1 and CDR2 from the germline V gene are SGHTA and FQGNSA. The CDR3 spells CASSLGLTSGGSGEQFF. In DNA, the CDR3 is TGTGCCAGCAGCTTAGGGTTAACTAGCGGGGGGTCTGGTGAGCAGTTCTTC.

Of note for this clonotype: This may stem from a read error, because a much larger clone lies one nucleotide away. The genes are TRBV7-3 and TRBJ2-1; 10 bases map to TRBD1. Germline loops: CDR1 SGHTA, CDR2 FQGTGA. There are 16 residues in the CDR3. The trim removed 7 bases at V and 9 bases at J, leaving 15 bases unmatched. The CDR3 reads CASNSTPTGGAGEQFF. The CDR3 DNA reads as TGTGCCAGCAACTCGACCCCGACAGGGGGCGCGGGTGAGCAGTTCTTC.

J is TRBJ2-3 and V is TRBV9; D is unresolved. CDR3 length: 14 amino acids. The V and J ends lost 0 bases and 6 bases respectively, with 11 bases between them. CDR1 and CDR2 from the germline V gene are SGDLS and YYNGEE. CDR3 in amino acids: CASSVETVKDTQYF. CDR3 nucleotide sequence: TGTGCCAGCAGCGTAGAAACAGTCAAGGATACGCAGTATTTT.

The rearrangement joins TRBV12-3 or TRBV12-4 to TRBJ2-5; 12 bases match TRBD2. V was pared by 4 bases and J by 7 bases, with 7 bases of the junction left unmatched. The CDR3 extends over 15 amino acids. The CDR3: CASSSGLAGIGTQYF. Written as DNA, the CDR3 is TGTGCCAGCAGTTCCGGACTAGCGGGGATAGGGACCCAGTACTTC.

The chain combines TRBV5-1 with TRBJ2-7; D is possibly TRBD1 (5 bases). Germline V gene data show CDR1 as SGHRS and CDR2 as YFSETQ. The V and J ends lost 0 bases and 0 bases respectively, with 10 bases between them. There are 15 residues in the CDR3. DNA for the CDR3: TGCGCCAGCAGCTTGGTCAGGGTTGGCTCCTACGAGCAGTACTTC. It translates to CASSLVRVGSYEQYF.

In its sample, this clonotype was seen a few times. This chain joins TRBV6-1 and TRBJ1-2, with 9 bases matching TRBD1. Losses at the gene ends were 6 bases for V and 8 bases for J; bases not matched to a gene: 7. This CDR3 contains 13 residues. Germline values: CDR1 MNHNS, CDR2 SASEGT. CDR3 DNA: TGTGCCAGCAGAAGGACAGGGGCCAGAGGCTACACCTTC. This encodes CASRRTGARGYTF.

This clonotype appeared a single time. CDR3 bases: TGTGCCAGCAGTGACTCGGGACAGGGGGCCAACGTCCTGACTTTC. This translates into CASSDSGQGANVLTF. This sequence joins TRBV6-4 and TRBJ2-6; the match to TRBD1 covers 7 bases. CDR3 length: 15 amino acids. The J segment lost 4 bases and the V segment lost 0 bases, leaving 0 bases of the junction unmatched. Germline CDR1 MRHNA, CDR2 SNTAGT.

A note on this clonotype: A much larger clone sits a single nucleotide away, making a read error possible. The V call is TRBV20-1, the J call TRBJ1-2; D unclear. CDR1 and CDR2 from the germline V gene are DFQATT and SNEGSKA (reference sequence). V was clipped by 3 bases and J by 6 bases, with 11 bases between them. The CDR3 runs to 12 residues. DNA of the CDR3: TGCAGTGCTAGGGGTCAGTTCCATGGCTACACCTTC. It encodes CSARGQFHGYTF.

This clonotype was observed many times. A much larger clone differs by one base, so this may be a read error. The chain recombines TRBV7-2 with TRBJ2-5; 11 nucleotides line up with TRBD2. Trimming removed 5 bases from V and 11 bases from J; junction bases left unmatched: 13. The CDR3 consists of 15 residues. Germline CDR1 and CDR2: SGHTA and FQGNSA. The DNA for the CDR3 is TGTGCCAGCAGCCCTAGCGGGGGGCCTTACAATGAGCAGTACTTC. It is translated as CASSPSGGPYNEQYF.

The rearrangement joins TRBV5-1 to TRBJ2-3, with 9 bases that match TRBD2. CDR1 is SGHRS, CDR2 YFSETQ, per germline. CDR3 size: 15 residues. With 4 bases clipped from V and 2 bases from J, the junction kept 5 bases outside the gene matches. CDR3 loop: CASSASGGLTDTQYF. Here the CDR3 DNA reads TGCGCCAGCAGCGCAAGCGGGGGGCTCACAGATACGCAGTATTTT.

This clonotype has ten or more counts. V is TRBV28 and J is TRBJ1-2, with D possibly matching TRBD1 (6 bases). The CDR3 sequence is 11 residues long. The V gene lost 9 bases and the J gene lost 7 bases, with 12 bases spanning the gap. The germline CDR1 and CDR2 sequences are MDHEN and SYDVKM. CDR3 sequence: CASYKGGGYTF. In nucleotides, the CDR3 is TGTGCCAGTTACAAGGGGGGTGGCTACACCTTC.

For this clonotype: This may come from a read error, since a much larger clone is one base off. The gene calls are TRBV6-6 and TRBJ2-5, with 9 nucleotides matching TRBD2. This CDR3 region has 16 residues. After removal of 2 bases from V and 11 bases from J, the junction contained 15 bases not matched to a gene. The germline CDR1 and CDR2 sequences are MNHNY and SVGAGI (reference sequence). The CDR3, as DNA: TGTGCCAGCAGTTACGCCGGCGGGGGGGCACACAATGAGCAGTACTTC. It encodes CASSYAGGGAHNEQYF.

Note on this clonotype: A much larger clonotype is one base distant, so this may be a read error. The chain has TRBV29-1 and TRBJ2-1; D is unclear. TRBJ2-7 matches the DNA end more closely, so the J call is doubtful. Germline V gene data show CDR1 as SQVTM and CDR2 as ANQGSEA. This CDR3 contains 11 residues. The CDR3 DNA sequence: TGCAGCGTCGGGTTCTACAATGAGCAGTACTTC. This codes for CSVGFYNEQYF.

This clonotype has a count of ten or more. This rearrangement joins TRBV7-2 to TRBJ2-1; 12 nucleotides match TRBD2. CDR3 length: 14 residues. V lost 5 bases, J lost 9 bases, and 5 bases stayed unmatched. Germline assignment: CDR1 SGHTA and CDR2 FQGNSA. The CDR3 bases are TGTGCCAGCAGCCCGACTAGCGGGGGATTTGAGCAGTTCTTC. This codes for CASSPTSGGFEQFF.

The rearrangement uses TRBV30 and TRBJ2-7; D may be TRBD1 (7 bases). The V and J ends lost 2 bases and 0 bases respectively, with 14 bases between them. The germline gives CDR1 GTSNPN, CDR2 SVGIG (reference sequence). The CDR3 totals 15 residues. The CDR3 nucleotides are TGTGCCTGGAGTCAGGGCCAGGGGGGCTCCTACGAGCAGTACTTC. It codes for CAWSQGQGGSYEQYF.

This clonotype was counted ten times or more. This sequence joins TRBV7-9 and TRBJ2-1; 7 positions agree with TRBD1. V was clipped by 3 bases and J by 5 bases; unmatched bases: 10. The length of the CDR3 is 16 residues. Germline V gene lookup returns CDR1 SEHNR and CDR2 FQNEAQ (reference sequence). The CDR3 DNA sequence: TGTGCCAGCAGCTTGCTCTCCGGGACAGATAACAATGAGCAGTTCTTC. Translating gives CASSLLSGTDNNEQFF.

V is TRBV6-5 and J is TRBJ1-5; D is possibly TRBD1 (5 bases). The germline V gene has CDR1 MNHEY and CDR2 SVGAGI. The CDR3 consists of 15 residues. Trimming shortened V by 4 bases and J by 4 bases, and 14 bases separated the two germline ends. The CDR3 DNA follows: TGTGCCAGCAGTTCGGGACCGACTTTTAATCAGCCCCAGCATTTT. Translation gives CASSSGPTFNQPQHF.

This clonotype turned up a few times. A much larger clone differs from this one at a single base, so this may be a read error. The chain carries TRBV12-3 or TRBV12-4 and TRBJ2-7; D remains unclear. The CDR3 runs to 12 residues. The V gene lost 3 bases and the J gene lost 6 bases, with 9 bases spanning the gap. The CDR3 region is CASSLGCGEQYF. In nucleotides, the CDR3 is TGTGCCAGCAGTTTGGGATGCGGCGAGCAGTACTTC.

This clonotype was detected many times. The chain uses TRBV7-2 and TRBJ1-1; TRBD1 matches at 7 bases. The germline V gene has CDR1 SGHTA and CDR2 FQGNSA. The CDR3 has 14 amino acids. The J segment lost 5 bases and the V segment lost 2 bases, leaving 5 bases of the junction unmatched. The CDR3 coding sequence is TGTGCCAGCAGCTTACAGGGGGATGGAACTGAAGCTTTCTTT. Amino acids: CASSLQGDGTEAFF.